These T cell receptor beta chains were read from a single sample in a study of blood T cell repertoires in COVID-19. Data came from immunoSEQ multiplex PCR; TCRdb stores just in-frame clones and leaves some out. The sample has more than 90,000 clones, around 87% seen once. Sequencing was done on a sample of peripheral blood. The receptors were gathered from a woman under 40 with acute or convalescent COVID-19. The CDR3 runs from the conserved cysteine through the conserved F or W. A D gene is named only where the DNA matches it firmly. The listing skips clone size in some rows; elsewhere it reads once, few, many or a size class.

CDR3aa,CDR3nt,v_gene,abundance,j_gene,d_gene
CASSSKGAVGNTIYF,TGTGCCAGCAGCTCTAAAGGGGCAGTGGGAAACACCATATATTTT,TRBV5-4,-,TRBJ1-3,-
CASTNGGTNYGYTF,TGTGCCAGCACCAATGGGGGGACTAACTATGGCTACACCTTC,TRBV3-1/TRBV3-2,few,TRBJ1-2,-
CASSKGLAGGRLNEQFF,TGTGCCAGCAGTAAGGGACTAGCGGGGGGGCGGTTGAATGAGCAGTTCTTC,TRBV2,-,TRBJ2-1,TRBD2
CAIHPGGGYGYTF,TGTGCCATCCACCCGGGAGGGGGCTATGGCTACACCTTC,TRBV6-5,-,TRBJ1-2,-
CASSEGGTEAFF,TGTGCCAGCAGTGAGGGAGGCACTGAAGCTTTCTTT,TRBV25-1,-,TRBJ1-1,-
CASSIPGSFEQYF,TGTGCCAGTAGTATCCCCGGGTCGTTCGAGCAGTACTTC,TRBV19,-,TRBJ2-7,-
CASSSLGGNEQFF,TGTGCCAGCAGCTCCCTAGGCGGCAATGAGCAGTTCTTC,TRBV7-9,-,TRBJ2-1,-
CASSSPGQGVGYTF,TGTGCCAGCAGTTCCCCGGGACAGGGCGTCGGCTACACCTTC,TRBV27,-,TRBJ1-2,TRBD1
CASSLLFGANYGYTF,TGTGCCAGCAGTTTGTTATTTGGGGCAAACTATGGCTACACCTTC,TRBV28,few,TRBJ1-2,-
CASSQQGQFFGNTIYF,TGTGCCAGCAGCCAACAGGGACAGTTTTTTGGAAACACCATATATTTT,TRBV14,-,TRBJ1-3,TRBD1
CASSVGQGHYYGYTF,TGTGCCAGCAGCGTGGGACAGGGGCATTACTATGGCTACACCTTC,TRBV5-6,few,TRBJ1-2,TRBD1
CASSLRGDRDSHEQYF,TGCGCCAGCAGCCTCCGGGGGGACAGGGACTCTCACGAGCAGTACTTC,TRBV5-1,-,TRBJ2-7,TRBD1
CASSFSPNSNQPQHF,TGTGCCAGCAGCTTTAGCCCAAATAGCAATCAGCCCCAGCATTTT,TRBV7-8,-,TRBJ1-5,-
CAASGGLEETQYF,TGTGCCGCTTCTGGGGGGTTGGAGGAGACCCAGTACTTC,TRBV6-5,-,TRBJ2-5,-
CASSLVPGQISEQYF,TGTGCCAGCAGTTTAGTCCCGGGACAGATATCCGAGCAGTACTTC,TRBV27,-,TRBJ2-7,TRBD1
CASSITSGAGNTIYF,TGTGCCAGTAGTATCACGTCCGGGGCTGGAAACACCATATATTTT,TRBV19,-,TRBJ1-3,-
CASSPTAGTDTQYF,TGCGCCAGCAGCCCGACAGCTGGCACAGATACGCAGTATTTT,TRBV5-1,-,TRBJ2-3,-
CAWSYLGTAYGYTF,TGTGCCTGGAGTTACCTCGGGACAGCCTATGGCTACACCTTC,TRBV30,-,TRBJ1-2,TRBD1